These 20 T cell receptor beta chains share one sample of origin, sequenced in a study of radiotherapy plus CTLA-4 blockade in lung cancer. Assay used: immunoSEQ multiplex PCR; TCRdb lists only in-frame clones, some missing. There are approximately 50,000 clones in the sample; 80% to 90% occur only once, and 17% lies in the top ten. The sample consisted of peripheral blood, taken from a patient treated with radiotherapy plus ipilimumab. These receptors were collected from a human donor with non-small cell lung cancer that progressed on radiotherapy plus ipilimumab. Some clones in this sample may be carry-over from other donors' samples.

The J gene is TRBJ2-1, the V gene TRBV30; TRBD1 agrees at 12 bases. Germline CDR1 reads GTSNPN; CDR2 reads SVGIG (reference sequence). The CDR3 is 16 amino acids. After removal of 5 bases from V and 7 bases from J, the junction contained 12 bases not matched to a gene. This chain's CDR3 is CAWGGEGQGAWNEQFF. The CDR3 nucleotides are TGTGCCTGGGGTGGCGAGGGACAGGGGGCTTGGAATGAGCAGTTCTTC.

The V call is TRBV7-9, the J call TRBJ2-7; D is perhaps TRBD2 (6 bases). The CDR3 is 13 amino acids. CDR1 is SEHNR, CDR2 FQNEAQ, per germline (reference sequence). Trimming pared 5 bases from V and 1 base from J, leaving 9 bases between. CDR3 loop: CASSTLASYEQYF. Here the CDR3 DNA reads TGTGCCAGCAGCACGCTAGCGTCCTACGAGCAGTACTTC.

The chain joins TRBV7-9 to TRBJ1-5, with 7 bases lining up with TRBD1. After removal of 2 bases from V and 2 bases from J, the junction contained 0 bases not matched to a gene. CDR1 and CDR2 (germline): SEHNR, FQNEAQ (reference sequence). The CDR3 is 14 amino acids. The CDR3 reads CASSLTGGNQPQHF. As DNA, the CDR3 is TGTGCCAGCAGCTTAACAGGGGGCAATCAGCCCCAGCATTTT.

There are a few counts of this clone. This chain uses TRBV7-8 with TRBJ2-7; possible D gene TRBD1, 6 bases. In germline, CDR1 is SGHVS, CDR2 FQNEAQ. The CDR3 is 14 residues long. V lost 1 base, J lost 3 bases, and 10 bases lay in between. CDR3 coding DNA: TGTGCCAGCAGCTTAGTAGACAGGTACTACGAGCAGTACTTC. It specifies CASSLVDRYYEQYF. Using reference TRBV7-8 and TRBJ2-7 for the parts outside the CDR3, the full variable domain is GAGVSQSPRYKVAKRGQDVALRCDPISGHVSLFWYQQALGQGPEFLTYFQNEAQLDKSGLPSDRFFAERPEGSVSTLKIQRTQQEDSAVYLCASSLVDRYYEQYFGPGTRLTVT.

This clone was observed a handful of times. The chain joins TRBV10-1 to TRBJ2-2; possible D gene TRBD1, 6 bases. Germline V gene lookup returns CDR1 WNHNN and CDR2 SYGVQD (reference sequence). Trimming left V 10 bases short and J 5 bases short, with 14 bases between. The CDR3 is 13 residues long. CDR3 loop: CATQGSWTGELFF. As DNA, the CDR3 is TGCGCCACCCAGGGGTCTTGGACCGGGGAGCTGTTTTTT.

The CDR3 sequence is CASSVRTTQETQYF. Written as DNA, the CDR3 is TGTGCCAGCAGTGTTCGGACAACCCAAGAGACCCAGTACTTC. This chain joins TRBV2 and TRBJ2-5; a weak D match, TRBD1 (5 bases). This CDR3 has 14 amino acids. Trimming removed 4 bases from V and 1 base from J, with 10 bases in between. Per the germline V gene, CDR1 is SNHLY and CDR2 is FYNNEI.

In this sample, this clone is medium-sized. The DNA for the CDR3 is TGTGCCAGCAGAACCGGGGGAAACATTCAGTACTTC. It is translated as CASRTGGNIQYF. The V call is TRBV28, the J call TRBJ2-4, with a possible D match to TRBD2 (6 bases). Germline assignment: CDR1 MDHEN and CDR2 SYDVKM. Trimming took 6 bases from V and 6 from J, leaving 9 bases between them. This CDR3 comprises 12 residues.

The chain links TRBV19 to TRBJ1-2; D may be TRBD1 (6 bases). Trimming stripped 3 bases from V and 3 bases from J, with 14 bases between. CDR3 length: 15 amino acids. From germline, CDR1 is LNHDA and CDR2 SQIVND (reference sequence). CDR3 sequence (DNA): TGTGCCAGTAGTATTATTATGGGGGCAGACTATGGCTACACCTTC. It translates to CASSIIMGADYGYTF.

The chain carries TRBV2 and TRBJ1-2, with D maybe TRBD1 (5 bases). This CDR3 has 14 residues. Deletions cut 4 bases from V and 8 bases from J, with 17 bases between. Per germline, CDR1 SNHLY and CDR2 FYNNEI. The CDR3 region is CASSGSLGLMGYTF. DNA for the CDR3: TGTGCCAGCAGTGGGTCTTTGGGGCTGATGGGCTACACCTTC.

The chain employs TRBV10-3 and TRBJ2-1; 8 positions match TRBD1. With V trimmed by 10 bases and J by 8 bases, 22 bases remained unmatched. The CDR3 runs 17 residues. Germline V gene data show CDR1 as ENHRY and CDR2 as SYGVKD. As DNA, the CDR3 is TGTGCCAGCACCGATAACCTGAACAGGGGGGTTAGCGATGAGCAGTTCTTC. This translates into CASTDNLNRGVSDEQFF.

V and J are TRBV27 and TRBJ2-7, with D unclear. V was cut by 6 bases and J by 3 bases, with 18 bases left in between. Germline V lookup: CDR1 MNHEY, CDR2 SMNVEV (reference sequence). The CDR3 length is 15 residues. CDR3 protein: CASRKRPAPGYEQYF. DNA of the CDR3: TGTGCCAGCAGAAAGAGGCCGGCTCCTGGCTACGAGCAGTACTTC.

The gene calls are TRBV27 and TRBJ1-6; 7 bases map to TRBD1. CDR1 is MNHEY and CDR2 is SMNVEV in the germline V gene (reference sequence). There are 13 residues in the CDR3. Trimming cost V 6 bases and J 8 bases; bases outside gene matches: 4. The CDR3 DNA sequence: TGTGCCAGCAGCCGGGACAGATATTCACCCCTCCACTTT. It specifies CASSRDRYSPLHF.

The V call is TRBV5-1, the J call TRBJ2-3; 10 bases map to TRBD2. Germline lookup yields CDR1 SGHRS and CDR2 YFSETQ. V was clipped by 2 bases and J by 4 bases; unmatched bases: 4. The CDR3 has 15 amino acids. The CDR3 loop is CASSFTSGISDTQYF. The DNA for the CDR3 is TGCGCCAGCAGCTTCACTAGCGGGATTTCAGATACGCAGTATTTT. The full variable domain, with the rest looked up from reference TRBV5-1 and TRBJ2-3, is KAGVTQTPRYLIKTRGQQVTLSCSPISGHRSVSWYQQTPGQGLQFLFEYFSETQRNKGNFPGRFSGRQFSNSRSEMNVSTLELGDSALYLCASSFTSGISDTQYFGPGTRLTVL.

The V call is TRBV5-5, the J call TRBJ1-2, with 10 bases fitting TRBD1. From germline, CDR1 is SGHKS and CDR2 YYEKEE (reference sequence). CDR3 length: 15 amino acids. The junction had 11 bases not matched to a gene; V was cut back by 5 bases and J by 7 bases. CDR3 loop: CASSNRDRGESGYTF. The CDR3 DNA reads as TGTGCCAGCAGTAATAGGGACAGGGGAGAGAGTGGCTACACCTTC.

The J gene is TRBJ2-1, the V gene TRBV9; perhaps TRBD2 as D (7 bases). This CDR3 has 15 residues. From germline, CDR1 is SGDLS and CDR2 YYNGEE. The V end was cut by 1 base, the J end by 7 bases, with 15 bases between. CDR3 nucleotides: TGTGCCAGCAGCGTAAGAGGGGGGGCGGGTAATGAGCAGTTCTTC. Translation gives CASSVRGGAGNEQFF.

This clone turned up a few times. V is TRBV19 and J is TRBJ2-1; possible D gene TRBD1, 5 bases. V lost 5 bases and J 0 bases, leaving 11 bases between the germline ends. CDR1 LNHDA and CDR2 SQIVND come from the germline V gene (reference sequence). The length of the CDR3 is 15 residues. The DNA of the CDR3 is TGTGCCAGTAGTCGACAGCCGAGCTCCTACAATGAGCAGTTCTTC. It translates to CASSRQPSSYNEQFF.

The chain is built from TRBV2 and TRBJ2-2; 8 bases align to TRBD1. Germline V lookup: CDR1 SNHLY, CDR2 FYNNEI. J was trimmed by 5 bases and V by 6 bases; bases with no gene match: 11. The CDR3 sequence is 16 residues long. CDR3 region: CASSYVAGGATGELFF. CDR3 nucleotides: TGTGCCAGCAGCTACGTGGCAGGGGGCGCGACCGGGGAGCTGTTTTTT.

The chain carries TRBV4-2 and TRBJ1-2; 11 positions agree with TRBD1. Germline CDR1 and CDR2: LGHNA and YNFKEQ. The CDR3 consists of 21 residues. The trim removed 4 bases at V and 0 bases at J, leaving 19 bases unmatched. DNA of the CDR3: TGTGCCAGCAGCCGAGCCGGACAGGGGGCACCAGTAACCCCCTCTAACTATGGCTACACCTTC. Its protein product is CASSRAGQGAPVTPSNYGYTF.

This chain joins TRBV19 and TRBJ2-1; D might be TRBD1 (5 bases). The CDR3 extends over 14 amino acids. V dropped 1 base and J dropped 5 bases, with 9 bases sitting between them. Germline assignment: CDR1 LNHDA and CDR2 SQIVND (reference sequence). CDR3 sequence reads: CASSIAQGNNEQFF. DNA for the CDR3: TGTGCCAGTAGTATAGCTCAGGGTAACAATGAGCAGTTCTTC.

V gene TRBV9 combines with J gene TRBJ1-1, with D maybe TRBD1 (5 bases). Trimming pared 0 bases from V and 11 bases from J, leaving 14 bases between. CDR3 length: 13 amino acids. CDR1 is SGDLS, CDR2 YYNGEE, per germline. CDR3 bases: TGTGCCAGCAGCGTAGAGTTTGGGCAGGGCGCTTTCTTT. It is translated as CASSVEFGQGAFF.